These T cell receptor beta chains were read from a single sample in a study of T cells after yellow fever vaccination. In TCRdb, the 5' RACE reads were re-called with MiXCR into one record per CDR3 protein. The table has a few hundred thousand distinct CDR3 sequences, approximately 3.3% seen once. Material: CD4+ T cells sorted from PBMCs, obtained 10 days after the yellow fever booster vaccination. The source is a man aged 18 to 29 who received the YFV17D yellow fever vaccine. Each CDR3 is given with its conserved first and last residue. Fields, in order: V gene, D gene, J gene, clone size, CDR3 protein, CDR3 DNA. The D gene is left open where the match is weak. Clone sizes are given selectively: once, few, many, or a class where the clone is expanded.

>TRBV12-3/TRBV12-4|.|TRBJ2-7|many
CASSLGQDLYEQYF
TGTGCCAGCAGTTTGGGGCAGGACTTATACGAGCAGTACTTC
>TRBV30|TRBD2|TRBJ2-5|.
CAWSVGGETQYF
TGTGCCTGGAGTGTCGGGGGGGAGACCCAGTACTTC
>TRBV10-3|.|TRBJ2-5|few
CASNREREETQYF
TGTGCCTCCAACAGGGAAAGGGAAGAGACCCAGTACTTC
>TRBV2|.|TRBJ2-7|many
CASSPGTETREQYF
TGTGCCAGCAGTCCCGGGACCGAAACAAGGGAGCAGTACTTC
>TRBV5-1|TRBD2|TRBJ2-3|.
CASSLEGRGARTDTQYF
TGCGCCAGCAGCTTGGAAGGGCGGGGGGCTCGCACAGATACGCAGTATTTT
>TRBV7-3|TRBD2|TRBJ2-5|many
CASSNGGAGQTQYF
TGTGCCAGCAGCAACGGGGGGGCCGGGCAGACCCAGTACTTC
>TRBV5-1|.|TRBJ1-3|many
CASSLESGSGNTIYF
TGCGCCAGCAGCTTGGAATCAGGGTCTGGAAACACCATATATTTT
>TRBV29-1|TRBD1|TRBJ1-1|few
CSVEAGGEAFF
TGCAGCGTTGAGGCAGGGGGTGAAGCTTTCTTT
>TRBV5-1|.|TRBJ1-4|many
CASSPAGTNNEKLFF
TGCGCCAGCAGCCCGGCCGGGACAAATAATGAAAAACTGTTTTTT
>TRBV9|.|TRBJ1-6|many
CASSRAGTSNSPLHF
TGTGCCAGCAGCCGTGCCGGGACATCAAATTCACCCCTCCACTTT
>TRBV5-1|TRBD1|TRBJ2-5|many
CASSHDRGWKTQYF
TGCGCCAGCAGCCACGACAGGGGATGGAAGACCCAGTACTTC
>TRBV30|TRBD1|TRBJ2-7|.
CAWSVSRVPQPAGGYEQYF
TGTGCCTGGAGTGTTAGTCGAGTTCCCCAACCGGCAGGGGGCTACGAGCAGTACTTC
>TRBV4-3|.|TRBJ2-3|many
CASSPQPFTDTQYF
TGCGCCAGCAGCCCACAGCCATTCACAGATACGCAGTATTTT
>TRBV3-1|.|TRBJ2-6|many
CASSSSDLSGANVLTF
TGTGCCAGCAGCTCTTCGGACCTCTCTGGGGCCAACGTCCTGACTTTC
>TRBV15|.|TRBJ2-1|few
CATSRQSGNEQFF
TGTGCCACCAGCAGGCAATCGGGTAATGAGCAGTTCTTC
>TRBV29-1|.|TRBJ1-2|once
CSVEVGGGLDYGYTF
TGCAGCGTTGAAGTCGGAGGGGGTCTAGACTATGGCTACACCTTC
>TRBV10-3|.|TRBJ2-7|few
CAISGRRASYEQYF
TGTGCCATCAGTGGACGGAGAGCCTCCTACGAGCAGTACTTC
>TRBV7-2|.|TRBJ2-2|many
CASSFQGAPGELFF
TGTGCCAGCAGCTTTCAAGGGGCTCCCGGGGAGCTGTTTTTT
>TRBV3-1|.|TRBJ1-4|few
CASSQDRLGLREKLFF
TGTGCCAGCAGCCAAGATAGATTGGGATTACGGGAAAAACTGTTTTTT
>TRBV6-5|TRBD1|TRBJ1-2|few
CASSPGGIDGYTF
TGTGCCAGCAGCCCAGGGGGTATCGATGGCTACACCTTC
>TRBV7-2|TRBD1|TRBJ1-1|.
CASNQGGTEAFF
TGTGCCAGTAATCAGGGGGGGACTGAAGCTTTCTTT
>TRBV20-1|.|TRBJ2-3|.
CSARGPLGGDTQYF
TGCAGTGCTAGAGGTCCCCTTGGCGGTGATACGCAGTATTTT
>TRBV9|.|TRBJ2-1|many
CASSYGGEIYNEQFF
TGTGCCAGTTCATACGGTGGGGAGATCTACAATGAGCAGTTCTTC
>TRBV5-1|TRBD1|TRBJ1-4|many
CASSPLTGIEEKLFF
TGCGCCAGCAGCCCGCTGACAGGGATTGAGGAAAAACTGTTTTTT
>TRBV4-2|.|TRBJ1-3|.
CASSQETVRGNTIYF
TGTGCCAGCAGCCAAGAAACCGTTAGGGGAAACACCATATATTTT
>TRBV24-1|TRBD1|TRBJ2-3|few
CATSDSRPGQGTDTQYF
TGTGCCACCAGTGATTCACGACCGGGACAGGGAACAGATACGCAGTATTTT
>TRBV28|.|TRBJ1-5|many
CASSLAGHQPQHF
TGTGCCAGCAGTTTGGCAGGGCATCAGCCCCAGCATTTT
>TRBV29-1|.|TRBJ1-4|.
CSGIVLFF
TGCAGCGGAATAGTCCTGTTTTTT
>TRBV4-1|.|TRBJ2-1|few
CASSQPGGVGRNEQFF
TGCGCCAGCAGCCAACCAGGGGGGGTAGGTAGGAATGAGCAGTTCTTC
>TRBV7-8|.|TRBJ1-5|few
CASSFLGSSEGQPQHF
TGTGCCAGCAGCTTTTTAGGTTCTTCGGAGGGTCAGCCCCAGCATTTT
>TRBV5-1|TRBD2|TRBJ2-3|.
CASSLEAGGDTQYF
TGCGCCAGCAGCTTGGAGGCGGGGGGGGATACGCAGTATTTT
>TRBV28|.|TRBJ1-5|few
CASRGTAPSNQPQHF
TGTGCCAGCAGAGGGACGGCCCCGAGCAATCAGCCCCAGCATTTT
>TRBV5-1|TRBD2|TRBJ2-1|few
CASQGLAGGLNEQFF
TGCGCCAGCCAGGGACTAGCGGGGGGCCTCAATGAGCAGTTCTTC
>TRBV20-1|.|TRBJ2-5|many
CSALGNRENQETQYF
TGCAGTGCGCTGGGCAACAGGGAGAACCAAGAGACCCAGTACTTC
>TRBV12-3/TRBV12-4|TRBD1|TRBJ1-2|many
CASNRDRGEGYTF
TGTGCCAGCAACCGGGACAGGGGGGAAGGCTACACCTTC
>TRBV6-2/TRBV6-3|TRBD2|TRBJ2-5|.
CASSYGNVASGAGETQYF
TGTGCCAGCAGTTACGGGAACGTTGCTAGCGGGGCCGGGGAGACCCAGTACTTC
>TRBV11-2|TRBD1|TRBJ2-6|few
CASSLGPGGSGANVLTF
TGTGCCAGCAGCTTAGGGCCAGGGGGTTCTGGGGCCAACGTCCTGACTTTC
>TRBV7-3|.|TRBJ2-3|many
CASSSGQSTDTQYF
TGTGCCAGCAGCTCCGGACAGAGCACAGATACGCAGTATTTT
>TRBV10-3|.|TRBJ2-5|many
CAISDIQETQYF
TGTGCCATCAGTGACATACAAGAGACCCAGTACTTC
>TRBV12-3/TRBV12-4|TRBD1|TRBJ1-5|many
CASSLLDRGQPQHF
TGTGCCAGCAGTTTACTGGACAGGGGTCAGCCCCAGCATTTT
>TRBV12-3/TRBV12-4|.|TRBJ1-2|many
CASSWAGEGYTF
TGTGCCAGCAGTTGGGCCGGGGAAGGCTACACCTTC
>TRBV20-1|TRBD1|TRBJ2-2|few
CSAKRDRNTGELFF
TGCAGTGCTAAAAGGGACAGAAACACCGGGGAGCTGTTTTTT
>TRBV3-1|TRBD2|TRBJ2-3|.
CASSQVILAGNTDTQYF
TGTGCCAGCAGCCAAGTGATACTAGCGGGAAACACAGATACGCAGTATTTT
>TRBV6-5|.|TRBJ2-1|many
CASSYGQGQSSYNEQFF
TGTGCCAGCAGTTACGGCCAGGGACAAAGCTCCTACAATGAGCAGTTCTTC
>TRBV7-2|.|TRBJ1-6|many
CASSLPQGPFNSPLHF
TGTGCCAGCAGCCTCCCCCAGGGGCCTTTTAATTCACCCCTCCACTTT
>TRBV12-3/TRBV12-4|.|TRBJ1-3|few
CASSQPGLGNTIYF
TGTGCCAGCAGTCAGCCGGGACTCGGAAACACCATATATTTT